What follows are 13 T cell receptor beta chains derived from one specimen sequenced in a study of blood T cells in healthy people across ages. A second about 7 to 11 cycle PCR used barcoded and J-beta primers. In TCRdb, the 5' RACE reads were re-called with MiXCR into one record per CDR3 protein. This table holds 700,000 to 850,000 distinct CDR3 sequences, roughly 50% found once. The specimen sequenced was blood. These receptors all stem from a man aged 80 or over in good health.

The chain combines TRBV9 with TRBJ2-3; D may be TRBD1 or TRBD2 (5 bases each). Germline values: CDR1 SGDLS, CDR2 YYNGEE. The CDR3 runs to 14 residues. The V end was cut by 2 bases, the J end by 5 bases, with 12 bases between. The CDR3: CASSVHLGEDTQYF. The CDR3 DNA reads TGTGCCAGCAGCGTTCATCTGGGGGAAGATACGCAGTATTTT.

The chain employs TRBV5-6 and TRBJ2-4, with unresolved D. Gene TRBJ2-7 matches the end of the DNA better, so the J call may be wrong. The germline V gene has CDR1 SGHDT and CDR2 YYEEEE. The CDR3 loop spans 15 amino acids. CDR3 nucleotide sequence: TGTGCCAGCAGCTCTCCTAGAGAGAAGTCGTACGAGCAGTACTTC. It translates to CASSSPREKSYEQYF.

V gene TRBV18 combines with J gene TRBJ2-1; a weak D match, TRBD2 (6 bases). CDR3 length: 15 amino acids. V lost 2 bases and J lost 6, with 14 bases in between. Germline CDR1 KGHSH, CDR2 LQKENI. As DNA, the CDR3 is TGTGCCAGCTCACCATCCGGGGGTGCAGGCAATGAGCAGTTCTTC. Residues: CASSPSGGAGNEQFF.

This rearrangement joins TRBV29-1 to TRBJ2-7; D could derive from TRBD1 or TRBD2 (5 bases each). V gave up 5 bases and J gave up 2 bases, with 10 bases separating them. The CDR3 contains 12 residues. Germline CDR1 and CDR2: SQVTM and ANQGSEA. For the CDR3, the DNA is TGCAGCGTTCGGGACGGGACCTACGAGCAGTACTTC. Protein: CSVRDGTYEQYF.

This clonotype has just a few counts. The gene calls are TRBV5-1 and TRBJ1-4, with D unclear. The germline gives CDR1 SGHRS, CDR2 YFSETQ. This CDR3 region has 14 residues. V was pared by 0 bases and J by 4 bases, with 7 bases between. CDR3 sequence reads: CASSLDGLNEKLFF. CDR3 DNA: TGCGCCAGCAGCTTGGACGGCCTTAATGAAAAACTGTTTTTT.

This clonotype was picked up a small number of times. The genes are TRBV3-1 and TRBJ2-7; perhaps TRBD1 as D (5 bases). Germline lookup yields CDR1 LGHDT and CDR2 YNNKEL (reference sequence). The V end was cut by 1 base, the J end by 2 bases, with 9 bases between. There are 14 residues in the CDR3. CDR3 sequence (DNA): TGTGCCAGCAGCCAAGTGGTGACAGCCTACGAGCAGTACTTC. Translating gives CASSQVVTAYEQYF.

This rearrangement joins TRBV28 to TRBJ2-7; no definite D call. V shed 7 bases and J shed 3 bases, with 16 bases lying between them. Germline CDR1 MDHEN, CDR2 SYDVKM. The CDR3 is 14 residues long. CDR3 DNA: TGTGCCAGCAATTACCCCGGAGACAACTACGAGCAGTACTTC. Translated, it gives CASNYPGDNYEQYF.

This clonotype was seen only a few times. V gene TRBV20-1 combines with J gene TRBJ2-7; D is undetermined. The DNA end is more similar to TRBJ2-5, so the J call may be wrong. The CDR3 totals 15 residues. CDR1 and CDR2 (germline): DFQATT, SNEGSKA (reference sequence). The CDR3 bases are TGCAGTGCTAGAGTTCCGGACCGAGATTGGGAGACCCAGTACTTC. It yields the protein CSARVPDRDWETQYF.

This clonotype was observed a few times. The chain carries TRBV5-1 and TRBJ2-5, with TRBD2 as a possible D gene (5 bases). V lost 1 base and J 3 bases, leaving 7 bases between the germline ends. The CDR3 runs 13 residues. Germline CDR1 SGHRS, CDR2 YFSETQ. The CDR3 sequence: CASSLRREETQYF. The CDR3 DNA sequence: TGCGCCAGCAGCTTGAGGCGGGAAGAGACCCAGTACTTC.

As regards this clonotype: Relative to the germline gene, one junction end is altered; a read error may explain this. The chain links TRBV6-2 or TRBV6-3 to TRBJ2-4; D is perhaps TRBD2 (6 bases). Judging by the DNA end, TRBJ2-7 fits better; the J call may be wrong. The germline gives CDR1 MNHEY, CDR2 SVGEGT. CDR3 length: 13 amino acids. CDR3 bases: TGTGCCGGCAGCCTGACTAGAGAAAGCGAGCAGTACTTC. Residues: CAGSLTRESEQYF.

The chain is built from TRBV12-3 or TRBV12-4 and TRBJ1-2, with D hard to call. The CDR3 is made up of 16 amino acids. Trimming removed 6 bases at V and 0 bases at J, with 17 bases between. CDR3 loop: CASSPGGSLSNYGYTF. As DNA, the CDR3 is TGTGCCAGCAGCCCCGGCGGAAGTCTATCTAACTATGGCTACACCTTC.

V usage is TRBV2 and J usage is TRBJ2-1; no clear D. Germline V gene lookup returns CDR1 SNHLY and CDR2 FYNNEI. The CDR3 is 16 amino acids. The ends were cut back, 2 bases at V and 0 bases at J, with 11 bases in the middle. CDR3 residues: CASSELSGSSYNEQFF. The CDR3, as DNA: TGTGCCAGCAGTGAATTAAGTGGAAGCTCCTACAATGAGCAGTTCTTC.

This clonotype was seen just once. The genes are TRBV29-1 and TRBJ2-3; D is tentatively TRBD1 or TRBD2 (5 bases each). CDR1 is SQVTM, CDR2 ANQGSEA, per germline. V lost 5 bases and J 14 bases, leaving 23 bases between the germline ends. This CDR3 spans 13 amino acids. The CDR3 protein is CSVLWSVGGYAYF. As DNA, the CDR3 is TGCAGCGTTTTATGGAGCGTTGGGGGATACGCGTATTTT.